The next 3 T cell receptor beta chains were all read from a single sample in a study of T cell responses to AZD1222 COVID-19 vaccine. Sequencing was performed with immunoSEQ multiplex PCR; in TCRdb, only in-frame clones are kept and a portion is missing. The table records approximately 84,000 clones, 80% to 90% of them present only once. The sample was peripheral blood, taken 28 days after the second AZD1222 dose. Source of these receptors: an adult who received the AZD1222 COVID-19 vaccine.

This clone was observed a handful of times. The chain is built from TRBV12-3 or TRBV12-4 and TRBJ1-1; D is unresolved. The germline V and J ends were trimmed by 5 bases and 2 bases, with 9 bases remaining between them. CDR3 length: 13 residues. CDR3 in DNA: TGTGCCAGCAGTCCTCAGAGAAACACTGAAGCTTTCTTT. Translating it yields CASSPQRNTEAFF.

The rearrangement joins TRBV2 to TRBJ1-4; no clear D. CDR3 length equals 14 residues. Germline V lookup: CDR1 SNHLY, CDR2 FYNNEI. The V gene lost 4 bases and the J gene lost 7 bases, with 13 bases spanning the gap. The CDR3 loop is CASSGSWAGEKLFF. The DNA of the CDR3 is TGTGCCAGCAGTGGATCTTGGGCGGGTGAAAAACTGTTTTTT.

The V gene is TRBV7-8, the J gene TRBJ1-5, with D unresolved. The CDR3 extends over 16 amino acids. V was trimmed by 2 bases and J by 0 bases, leaving 11 bases between them. CDR1 is SGHVS, CDR2 FQNEAQ, per germline. DNA of the CDR3: TGTGCCAGCAGCTTATTGGGATCTAGTAGCAATCAGCCCCAGCATTTT. Protein sequence: CASSLLGSSSNQPQHF.